These 5 T cell receptor beta chains were all obtained from the same sample, sequenced in a study of CD8+ T cells in alopecia areata. Treatment denoted: oral pan-JAK inhibitor, 5-10 mg twice daily. Extracted RNA was reverse transcribed, and the resulting cDNA served as sequencing template. Assay used: immunoSEQ multiplex PCR; TCRdb lists only in-frame clones, some missing. The sample consists of approximately 150,000 clones, around 83% of them appearing once. The sequenced sample was CD8+ T cells sorted from blood, obtained at week 4, from a patient treated with tofacitinib. The origin of the receptors is a human donor with alopecia areata.

The chain couples TRBV11-2 to TRBJ1-5, with D possibly matching TRBD1 (5 bases). V shed 4 bases and J shed 6 bases, with 10 bases lying between them. CDR1 is SGHAT, CDR2 FQNNGV, per germline. The CDR3 has 13 amino acids. CDR3 bases: TGTGCCAGCAGCTGGGGGTTCGGTCAGCCCCAGCATTTT. It specifies CASSWGFGQPQHF.

The V and J genes are TRBV7-9 and TRBJ2-7; possibly TRBD1 for D (6 bases). V was pared by 5 bases and J by 2 bases, with 13 bases between. The CDR3 length is 14 residues. Germline CDR1 SEHNR, CDR2 FQNEAQ (reference sequence). The CDR3 is CASSGRDTAYEQYF. CDR3 nucleotide sequence: TGTGCCAGCAGCGGACGGGACACCGCCTACGAGCAGTACTTC.

The chain uses TRBV9 and TRBJ1-3; 11 bases are a match to TRBD1. The CDR3 has 18 residues. The germline CDR1 and CDR2 sequences are SGDLS and YYNGEE. J lost 2 bases, V lost 4 bases, and 11 bases had no gene match. Written as DNA, the CDR3 is TGTGCCAGCAGCCAGAGGACAGGGGGCACATTCCCTGGAAACACCATATATTTT. This sequence encodes CASSQRTGGTFPGNTIYF.

This sequence joins TRBV18 and TRBJ1-5; D not resolved. CDR1 is KGHSH, CDR2 LQKENI, per germline. Trimming left V 5 bases short and J 3 bases short, with 5 bases between. The CDR3 is 12 residues long. As DNA, the CDR3 is TGTGCCAGCTCATCCATCAATCAGCCCCAGCATTTT. This codes for CASSSINQPQHF.

CDR3 loop: CASSLGGQETQYF. CDR3 DNA: TGTGCCAGCAGCTTAGGGGGACAAGAGACCCAGTACTTC. V gene TRBV7-9 combines with J gene TRBJ2-5; D gene unclear. The V gene lost 1 base and the J gene lost 2 bases, with 5 bases spanning the gap. CDR3 length: 13 residues. CDR1 SEHNR and CDR2 FQNEAQ come from the germline V gene (reference sequence).